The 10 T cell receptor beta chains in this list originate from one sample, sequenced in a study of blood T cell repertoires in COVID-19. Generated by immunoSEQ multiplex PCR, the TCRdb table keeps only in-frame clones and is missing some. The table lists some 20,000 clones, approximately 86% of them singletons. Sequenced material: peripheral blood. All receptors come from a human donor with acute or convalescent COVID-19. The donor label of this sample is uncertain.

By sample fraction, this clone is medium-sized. CDR3: CASSQDLFRLAEGFYPTDTQYF. The CDR3 bases are TGCGCCAGCAGCCAAGATCTATTTCGGCTAGCGGAAGGGTTTTACCCGACAGATACGCAGTATTTT. V is TRBV4-3 and J is TRBJ2-3, with 7 bases that match TRBD2. The CDR3 has 22 residues. J lost 3 bases, V lost 0 bases, and 24 bases had no gene match. Germline loops: CDR1 LGHNA, CDR2 YSLEER.

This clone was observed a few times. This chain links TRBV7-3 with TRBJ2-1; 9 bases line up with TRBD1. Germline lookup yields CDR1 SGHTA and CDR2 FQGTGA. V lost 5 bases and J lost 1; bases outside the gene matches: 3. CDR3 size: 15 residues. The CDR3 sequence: CASSPGQGSYNEQFF. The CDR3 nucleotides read TGTGCCAGCAGCCCGGGACAGGGATCCTACAATGAGCAGTTCTTC. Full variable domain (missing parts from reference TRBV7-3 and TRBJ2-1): GAGVSQTPSNKVTEKGKYVELRCDPISGHTALYWYRQSLGQGPEFLIYFQGTGAADDSGLPNDRFFAVRPEGSVSTLKIQRTERGDSAVYLCASSPGQGSYNEQFFGPGTRLTVL.

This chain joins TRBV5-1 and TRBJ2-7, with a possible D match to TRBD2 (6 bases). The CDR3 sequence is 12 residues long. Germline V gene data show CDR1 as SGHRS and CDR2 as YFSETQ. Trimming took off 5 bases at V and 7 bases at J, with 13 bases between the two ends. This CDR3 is CASRAGRGEQYF. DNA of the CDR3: TGCGCCAGCAGGGCCGGGAGAGGTGAGCAGTACTTC.

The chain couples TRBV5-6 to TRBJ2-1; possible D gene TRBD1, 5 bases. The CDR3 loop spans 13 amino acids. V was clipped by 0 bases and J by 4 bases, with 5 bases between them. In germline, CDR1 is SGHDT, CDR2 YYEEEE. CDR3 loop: CASSLGQYNEQFF. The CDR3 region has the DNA TGTGCCAGCAGCTTGGGACAGTACAATGAGCAGTTCTTC.

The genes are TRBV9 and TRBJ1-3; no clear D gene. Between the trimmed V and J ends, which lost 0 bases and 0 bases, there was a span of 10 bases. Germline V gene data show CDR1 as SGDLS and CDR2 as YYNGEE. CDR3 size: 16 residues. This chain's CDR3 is CASSVDPLSSGNTIYF. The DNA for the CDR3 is TGTGCCAGCAGCGTAGATCCTCTATCCTCTGGAAACACCATATATTTT.

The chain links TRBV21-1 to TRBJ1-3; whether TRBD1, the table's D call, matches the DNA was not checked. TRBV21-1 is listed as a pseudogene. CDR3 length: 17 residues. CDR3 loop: CASSKVDPTGTGNTIYF. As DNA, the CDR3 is TGTGCCAGCAGCAAAGTGGACCCGACAGGTACTGGAAACACCATATATTTT.

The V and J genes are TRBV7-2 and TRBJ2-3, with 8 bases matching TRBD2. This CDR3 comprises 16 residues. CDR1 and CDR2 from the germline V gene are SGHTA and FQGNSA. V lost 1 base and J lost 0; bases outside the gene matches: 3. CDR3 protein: CASSLGRGDSTDTQYF. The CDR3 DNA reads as TGTGCCAGCAGCTTAGGGCGGGGGGATAGCACAGATACGCAGTATTTT.

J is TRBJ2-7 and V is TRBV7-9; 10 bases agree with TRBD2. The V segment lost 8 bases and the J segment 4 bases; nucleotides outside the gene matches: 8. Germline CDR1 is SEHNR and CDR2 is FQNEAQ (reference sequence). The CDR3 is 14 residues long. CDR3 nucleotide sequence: TGTGCCAGCGTCCCTAGCGGGAGACAATACGAGCAGTACTTC. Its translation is CASVPSGRQYEQYF.

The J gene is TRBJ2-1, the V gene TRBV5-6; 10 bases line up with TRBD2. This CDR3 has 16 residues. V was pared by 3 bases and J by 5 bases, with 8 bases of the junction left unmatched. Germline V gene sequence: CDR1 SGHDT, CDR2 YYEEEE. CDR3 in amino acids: CASSSLAGTSDNEQFF. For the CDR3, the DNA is TGTGCCAGCAGCTCCCTAGCGGGGACTAGCGACAATGAGCAGTTCTTC.

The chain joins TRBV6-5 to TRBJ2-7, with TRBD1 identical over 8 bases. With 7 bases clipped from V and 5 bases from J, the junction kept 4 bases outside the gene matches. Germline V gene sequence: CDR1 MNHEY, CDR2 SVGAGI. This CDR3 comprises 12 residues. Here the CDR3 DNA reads TGTGCCAGCACCTCGGACAGGGACGAGCAGTACTTC. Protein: CASTSDRDEQYF.